The 25 T cell receptor beta chains presented below share a single source sample, sequenced in a study of blood T cell repertoires in COVID-19. The assay was immunoSEQ multiplex PCR, and TCRdb's table has in-frame clones only and misses some. Counted here are around 250,000 clones, roughly nine tenths occurring once; the ten biggest clones make up 0.95% to 1.5%. Sequencing was performed on PBMCs or T cells enriched from blood (not recorded which). These receptor sequences come from a human donor in a cohort exposed to, infected with or recovered from COVID-19 (not recorded which). The donor label of this sample is uncertain.

This chain connects TRBV2 to TRBJ2-3; 10 nucleotides align to TRBD2. CDR1 SNHLY and CDR2 FYNNEI come from the germline V gene. The CDR3 length is 14 residues. With 6 bases clipped from V and 5 bases from J, the junction kept 5 bases outside the gene matches. The CDR3 sequence is CASSLTSGVDTQYF. In nucleotides, the CDR3 is TGTGCCAGCAGCCTTACTAGCGGGGTAGATACGCAGTATTTT.

The genes are TRBV7-6 and TRBJ1-4; no definite D call. This CDR3 has 15 residues. V lost 1 base to trimming and J lost 4 bases, with 10 bases between them. The germline gives CDR1 SGHVS, CDR2 FNYEAQ. The CDR3 nucleotides read TGTGCCAGCAGCTTAGACTCAGGTTTTAATGAAAAACTGTTTTTT. Its translation: CASSLDSGFNEKLFF.

The chain has TRBV24-1 and TRBJ1-1; TRBD1 matches at 7 bases. J gave up 5 bases and V 4 bases, and 9 bases lay outside the gene matches. CDR3 length: 15 amino acids. Per the germline V gene, CDR1 is KGHDR and CDR2 is SFDVKD. The CDR3 sequence: CATSEPRDSGTEAFF. The CDR3 DNA reads TGTGCCACCAGTGAGCCGCGGGACAGTGGGACTGAAGCTTTCTTT.

This clone was seen just once. The rearrangement links TRBV20-1 to TRBJ1-1, with D hard to call. Germline values: CDR1 DFQATT, CDR2 SNEGSKA (reference sequence). CDR3 length: 11 amino acids. The V and J ends lost 6 bases and 2 bases respectively, with 7 bases between them. CDR3: CSAFLNTEAFF. Written as DNA, the CDR3 is TGCAGTGCCTTCCTAAACACTGAAGCTTTCTTT.

This chain uses TRBV7-9 with TRBJ2-1, with D uncertain. CDR3 length equals 15 residues. Trimming took off 6 bases at V and 0 bases at J, with 12 bases between the two ends. Germline CDR1 reads SEHNR; CDR2 reads FQNEAQ (reference sequence). The CDR3 DNA is TGTGCCAGCAGTTCTCGCCGAGGCTCCTACAATGAGCAGTTCTTC. Protein product: CASSSRRGSYNEQFF.

For this clone: The sample has other DNA sequences that encode this CDR3 too. This chain uses TRBV5-1 with TRBJ1-1, with D possibly being TRBD1 (5 bases). CDR3 size: 13 residues. V dropped 2 bases and J dropped 1 base, with 6 bases sitting between them. Per the germline V gene, CDR1 is SGHRS and CDR2 is YFSETQ. CDR3 residues: CASSFQGNTEAFF. The CDR3, as DNA: TGCGCCAGCAGCTTTCAGGGGAACACTGAAGCTTTCTTT.

The rearrangement links TRBV12-3 or TRBV12-4 to TRBJ1-1, with 8 nucleotides matching TRBD1. This CDR3 spans 13 amino acids. The J segment lost 11 bases and the V segment lost 5 bases, leaving 10 bases of the junction unmatched. In DNA form, the CDR3 reads TGTGCCAGCAGTCCGGGACAGGCACTAGGGGCTTTCTTT. Translation gives CASSPGQALGAFF.

This chain links TRBV5-4 with TRBJ1-1; 7 bases fit TRBD1. Germline V gene lookup returns CDR1 SGHNT and CDR2 YYREEE (reference sequence). V gave up 0 bases and J gave up 0 bases; unmatched junction bases: 2. This CDR3 is built from 15 residues. The CDR3 is CASSLGTGLNTEAFF. The CDR3 DNA follows: TGTGCCAGCAGCTTGGGGACAGGCTTGAACACTGAAGCTTTCTTT.

CDR3 nucleotides: TGTGCCAGTGCTCCACAGGGGTATGAGGAGCTGTTTTTT. Amino acids: CASAPQGYEELFF. The V call is TRBV19, the J call TRBJ2-2, with 7 bases identical to TRBD1. The V gene's germline CDR1 is LNHDA and CDR2 SQIVND (reference sequence). Trimming cost V 8 bases and J 10 bases; bases outside gene matches: 10. There are 13 residues in the CDR3.

The rearrangement uses TRBV12-3 or TRBV12-4 and TRBJ1-6; D gene unclear. The ends were cut back, 4 bases at V and 15 bases at J, with 16 bases in the middle. The length of the CDR3 is 13 residues. CDR3 sequence: CASSYRPLSGLHF. The CDR3 DNA is TGTGCCAGCAGTTACCGACCCCTTTCGGGCCTCCACTTT.

This clone was detected a few times. This sequence joins TRBV27 and TRBJ1-4; 10 bases are a match to TRBD1. CDR1 is MNHEY and CDR2 is SMNVEV in the germline V gene (reference sequence). The CDR3 runs 14 residues. V lost 5 bases, J lost 5 bases, and 2 bases stayed unmatched. CDR3 nucleotides: TGTGCCAGCAGTGGGACAGGGGAGAATGAAAAACTGTTTTTT. Residues: CASSGTGENEKLFF. The complete variable domain, with remaining parts taken from reference TRBV27 and TRBJ1-4, reads EAQVTQNPRYLITVTGKKLTVTCSQNMNHEYMSWYRQDPGLGLRQIYYSMNVEVTDKGDVPEGYKVSRKEKRNFPLILESPSPNQTSLYFCASSGTGENEKLFFGSGTQLSVL.

This chain connects TRBV7-9 to TRBJ2-3, with D possibly TRBD1 on 5 matching bases. Trimming stripped 6 bases from V and 0 bases from J, with 10 bases between. Germline CDR1 SEHNR, CDR2 FQNEAQ (reference sequence). CDR3 length: 14 residues. The CDR3 sequence is CASRAGISTDTQYF. As DNA, the CDR3 is TGTGCCAGCAGAGCAGGGATCAGCACAGATACGCAGTATTTT.

The J gene is TRBJ2-3, the V gene TRBV4-3; maybe TRBD2 (5 bases). Germline CDR1 is LGHNA and CDR2 is YSLEER. V was shortened by 0 bases and J by 0 bases, with 13 bases between the two germline ends. The CDR3 is 17 residues long. As DNA, the CDR3 is TGCGCCAGCAGCCAAGATCGGCGCAGGACTAGCACAGATACGCAGTATTTT. The encoded protein is CASSQDRRRTSTDTQYF.

The genes are TRBV4-3 and TRBJ1-3; TRBD1 is a possible D gene (6 bases). V was cut by 4 bases and J by 4 bases, with 14 bases left in between. CDR3 size: 15 residues. Germline values: CDR1 LGHNA, CDR2 YSLEER. The CDR3 protein is CASSPTGTQGNTIYF. In nucleotides, the CDR3 is TGCGCCAGCAGCCCCACCGGGACACAAGGAAACACCATATATTTT.

This sequence joins TRBV27 and TRBJ1-1; the D gene is possibly TRBD1 (6 bases). Germline CDR1 MNHEY, CDR2 SMNVEV (reference sequence). V gave up 3 bases and J gave up 2 bases, with 10 bases separating them. CDR3 size: 14 residues. The chain's CDR3 is CASSFRTANTEAFF. The CDR3 DNA reads as TGTGCCAGCAGTTTCCGGACAGCTAACACTGAAGCTTTCTTT.

The V call is TRBV10-1, the J call TRBJ2-3; possibly TRBD2 for D (6 bases). CDR3 size: 13 residues. V was clipped by 4 bases and J by 2 bases, with 7 bases between them. Germline values: CDR1 WNHNN, CDR2 SYGVQD (reference sequence). Written as DNA, the CDR3 is TGCGCCAGCAGTGCGGGGGACACAGATACGCAGTATTTT. It specifies CASSAGDTDTQYF.

The chain is built from TRBV7-6 and TRBJ1-3, with no clear D. In germline, CDR1 is SGHVS, CDR2 FNYEAQ. The CDR3 extends over 13 amino acids. Between the trimmed V and J ends, which lost 5 bases and 4 bases, there was a span of 9 bases. The CDR3 region has the DNA TGTGCCAGCAGCATTTCACAGGGAAACACCATATATTTT. Translation: CASSISQGNTIYF.

The chain couples TRBV19 to TRBJ1-1; 8 nucleotides align to TRBD1. Germline V CDR1 and CDR2: LNHDA, SQIVND (reference sequence). The CDR3 contains 15 residues. V lost 3 bases and J lost 1; bases outside the gene matches: 4. The CDR3 region has the DNA TGTGCCAGTAGTATCACCGGGACAGGGAACACTGAAGCTTTCTTT. Its translation is CASSITGTGNTEAFF.

This chain uses TRBV9 with TRBJ2-3; 16 bases are shared with TRBD2. Trimming took 0 bases from V and 0 from J; bases not matched to a gene: 7. Germline V lookup: CDR1 SGDLS, CDR2 YYNGEE. The CDR3 sequence is 20 residues long. The DNA for the CDR3 is TGTGCCAGCAGCGTAGGCCCGGGACTAGCGGGGGGGACGAGCACAGATACGCAGTATTTT. It translates to CASSVGPGLAGGTSTDTQYF.

The V gene is TRBV6-5, the J gene TRBJ1-2; D is ambiguous. CDR3 length: 14 residues. V was shortened by 7 bases and J by 5 bases, with 17 bases between the two germline ends. Per the germline V gene, CDR1 is MNHEY and CDR2 is SVGAGI. CDR3 in amino acids: CASTPSRVAYGYTF. CDR3 in DNA: TGTGCCAGCACCCCAAGTCGCGTAGCATATGGCTACACCTTC.

J is TRBJ2-7 and V is TRBV12-3 or TRBV12-4; no clear D. V lost 1 base, J lost 5 bases, and 9 bases lay in between. The CDR3 totals 13 residues. CDR3 in DNA: TGTGCCAGCAGTTTAGGGCTCGCGGACGAGCAGTACTTC. Its translation is CASSLGLADEQYF.

This clone was observed a single time. The chain is built from TRBV2 and TRBJ2-7, with D perhaps matching TRBD1 (5 bases). Trimming shortened V by 3 bases and J by 3 bases, and 6 bases separated the two germline ends. The CDR3 contains 12 residues. Germline CDR1 SNHLY, CDR2 FYNNEI. The CDR3: CASSDQGYEQYF. CDR3 nucleotides: TGTGCCAGCAGTGATCAGGGCTACGAGCAGTACTTC. The full variable domain, completed using reference TRBV2 and TRBJ2-7, is EPEVTQTPSHQVTQMGQEVILRCVPISNHLYFYWYRQILGQKVEFLVSFYNNEISEKSEIFDDQFSVERPDGSNFTLKIRSTKLEDSAMYFCASSDQGYEQYFGPGTRLTVT.

The chain couples TRBV4-1 to TRBJ1-2; 7 nucleotides agree with TRBD1. The junction had 5 bases not matched to a gene; V was cut back by 1 base and J by 6 bases. The CDR3 spans 14 residues. CDR1 and CDR2 from the germline V gene are MGHRA and YSYEKL. CDR3 amino acids: CASSQGVGGDGYTF. CDR3 DNA: TGCGCCAGCAGCCAAGGGGTAGGGGGCGATGGCTACACCTTC.

The genes are TRBV7-2 and TRBJ1-1; D call uncertain. Deletions cut 5 bases from V and 0 bases from J, with 4 bases between. This CDR3 is 12 amino acids long. Germline CDR1 is SGHTA and CDR2 is FQGNSA. Here the CDR3 reads CASSAVNTEAFF. The CDR3 nucleotides are TGTGCCAGCAGCGCAGTGAACACTGAAGCTTTCTTT.

CDR3 in amino acids: CAWSGPSAGDWEKLFF. CDR3 coding DNA: TGTGCCTGGAGTGGCCCCTCGGCGGGGGATTGGGAAAAACTGTTTTTT. The chain links TRBV30 to TRBJ1-4; tentatively, D is TRBD1 (5 bases). Trimming stripped 1 base from V and 8 bases from J, with 20 bases between. The CDR3 length is 16 residues. Germline lookup yields CDR1 GTSNPN and CDR2 SVGIG (reference sequence).